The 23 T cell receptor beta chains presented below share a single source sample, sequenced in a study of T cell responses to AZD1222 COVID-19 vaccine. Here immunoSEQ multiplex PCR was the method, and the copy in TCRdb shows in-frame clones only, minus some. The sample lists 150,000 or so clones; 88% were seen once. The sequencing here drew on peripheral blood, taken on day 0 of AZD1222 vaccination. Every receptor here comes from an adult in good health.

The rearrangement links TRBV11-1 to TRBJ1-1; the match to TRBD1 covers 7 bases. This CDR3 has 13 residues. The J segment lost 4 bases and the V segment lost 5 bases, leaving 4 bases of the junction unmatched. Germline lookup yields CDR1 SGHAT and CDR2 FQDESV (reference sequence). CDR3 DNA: TGTGCCAGCAGCGCCGACAGGGCCACTGAAGCTTTCTTT. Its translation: CASSADRATEAFF.

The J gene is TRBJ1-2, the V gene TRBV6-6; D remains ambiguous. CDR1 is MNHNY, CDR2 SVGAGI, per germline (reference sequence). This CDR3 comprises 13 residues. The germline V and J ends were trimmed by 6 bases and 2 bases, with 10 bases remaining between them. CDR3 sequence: CASRLDLNYGYTF. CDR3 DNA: TGTGCCAGCAGGCTTGATTTAAACTATGGCTACACCTTC.

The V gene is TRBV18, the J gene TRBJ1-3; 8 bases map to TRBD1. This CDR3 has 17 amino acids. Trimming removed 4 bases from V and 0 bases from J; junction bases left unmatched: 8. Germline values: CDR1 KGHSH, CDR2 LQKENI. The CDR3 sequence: CASSRSGTGISGNTIYF. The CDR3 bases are TGTGCCAGCTCACGCTCCGGGACAGGAATCTCTGGAAACACCATATATTTT.

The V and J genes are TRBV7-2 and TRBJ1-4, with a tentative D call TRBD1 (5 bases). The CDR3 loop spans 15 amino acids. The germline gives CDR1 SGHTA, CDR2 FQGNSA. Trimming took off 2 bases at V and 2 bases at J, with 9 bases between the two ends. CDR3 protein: CASSLRWGTNEKLFF. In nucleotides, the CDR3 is TGTGCCAGCAGCTTACGGTGGGGCACTAATGAAAAACTGTTTTTT.

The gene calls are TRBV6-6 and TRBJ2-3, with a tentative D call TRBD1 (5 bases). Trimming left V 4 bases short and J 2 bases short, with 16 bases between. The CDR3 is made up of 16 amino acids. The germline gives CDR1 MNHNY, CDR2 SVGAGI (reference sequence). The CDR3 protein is CASSLGVNRITDTQYF. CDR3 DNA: TGTGCCAGCAGTTTAGGGGTGAACCGGATCACAGATACGCAGTATTTT.

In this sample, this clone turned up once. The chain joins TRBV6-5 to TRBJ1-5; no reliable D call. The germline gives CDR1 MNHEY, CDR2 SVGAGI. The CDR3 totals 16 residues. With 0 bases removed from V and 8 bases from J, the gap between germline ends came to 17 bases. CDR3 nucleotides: TGTGCCAGCAGTTACTCGAAACGGACGGTGAGGGAGCCCCAGCATTTT. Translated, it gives CASSYSKRTVREPQHF.

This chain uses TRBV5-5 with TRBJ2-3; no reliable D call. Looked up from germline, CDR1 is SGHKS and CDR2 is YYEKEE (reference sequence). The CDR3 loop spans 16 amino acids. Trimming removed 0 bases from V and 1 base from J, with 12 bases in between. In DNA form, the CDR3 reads TGTGCCAGCAGCTTGGGGGTGATGGTTCGCACAGATACGCAGTATTTT. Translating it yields CASSLGVMVRTDTQYF.

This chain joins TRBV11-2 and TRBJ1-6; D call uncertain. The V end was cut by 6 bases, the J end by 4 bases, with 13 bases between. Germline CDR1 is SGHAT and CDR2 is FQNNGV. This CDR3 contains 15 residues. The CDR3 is CASSSTGHYNSPLHF. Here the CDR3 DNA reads TGTGCCAGCAGTTCAACCGGTCATTATAATTCACCCCTCCACTTT.

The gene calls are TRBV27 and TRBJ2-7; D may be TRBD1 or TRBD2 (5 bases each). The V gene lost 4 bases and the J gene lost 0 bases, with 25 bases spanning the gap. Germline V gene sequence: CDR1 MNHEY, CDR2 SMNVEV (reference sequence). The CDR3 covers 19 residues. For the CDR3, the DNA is TGTGCCAGCAGTTCATTAGGGACGGGAACCCGAAGAAGCTCCTACGAGCAGTACTTC. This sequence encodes CASSSLGTGTRRSSYEQYF.

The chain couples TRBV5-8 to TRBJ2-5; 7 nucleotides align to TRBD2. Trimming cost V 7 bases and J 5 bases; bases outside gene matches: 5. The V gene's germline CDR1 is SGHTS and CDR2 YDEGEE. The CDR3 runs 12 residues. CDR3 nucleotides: TGTGCCAGCGCGGGGGTGGCGGAGACCCAGTACTTC. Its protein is CASAGVAETQYF.

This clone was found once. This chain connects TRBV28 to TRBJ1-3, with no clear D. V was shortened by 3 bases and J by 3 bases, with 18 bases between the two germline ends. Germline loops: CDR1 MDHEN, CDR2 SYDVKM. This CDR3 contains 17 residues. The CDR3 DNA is TGTGCCAGCAGTTTGGGGTTGGGAGGGCGTAATGGAAACACCATATATTTT. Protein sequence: CASSLGLGGRNGNTIYF.

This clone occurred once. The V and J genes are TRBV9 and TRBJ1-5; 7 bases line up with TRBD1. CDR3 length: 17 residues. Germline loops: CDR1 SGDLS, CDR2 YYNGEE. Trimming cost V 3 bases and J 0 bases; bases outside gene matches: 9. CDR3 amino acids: CASSASGGSYSNQPQHF. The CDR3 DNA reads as TGTGCCAGCAGCGCCTCAGGGGGGAGTTATAGCAATCAGCCCCAGCATTTT.

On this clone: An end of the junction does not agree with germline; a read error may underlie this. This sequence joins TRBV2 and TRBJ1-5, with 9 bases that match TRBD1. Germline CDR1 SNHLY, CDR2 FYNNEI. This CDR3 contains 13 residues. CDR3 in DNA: TGTGCCAGCAGGGGACAGGGCAACCAGCCCCAGCATTTT. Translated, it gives CASRGQGNQPQHF.

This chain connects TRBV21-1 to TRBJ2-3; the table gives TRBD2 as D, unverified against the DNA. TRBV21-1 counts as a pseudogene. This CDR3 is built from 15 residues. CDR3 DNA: TGTGCCAGCGGAAGAGAGGCAGTTAGCACAGATACGCAGTATTTT. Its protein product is CASGREAVSTDTQYF.

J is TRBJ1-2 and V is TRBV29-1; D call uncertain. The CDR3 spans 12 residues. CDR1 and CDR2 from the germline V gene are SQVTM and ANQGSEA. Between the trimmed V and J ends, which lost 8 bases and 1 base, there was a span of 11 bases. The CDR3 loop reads CSSDLLNYGYTF. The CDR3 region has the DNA TGCAGCTCGGACCTTCTTAACTATGGCTACACCTTC.

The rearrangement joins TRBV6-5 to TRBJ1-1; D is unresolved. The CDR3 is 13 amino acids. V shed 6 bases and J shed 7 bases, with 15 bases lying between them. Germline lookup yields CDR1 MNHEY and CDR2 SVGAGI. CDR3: CASRTGLRNEAFF. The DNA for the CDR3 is TGTGCCAGCAGAACTGGTTTGCGGAATGAAGCTTTCTTT.

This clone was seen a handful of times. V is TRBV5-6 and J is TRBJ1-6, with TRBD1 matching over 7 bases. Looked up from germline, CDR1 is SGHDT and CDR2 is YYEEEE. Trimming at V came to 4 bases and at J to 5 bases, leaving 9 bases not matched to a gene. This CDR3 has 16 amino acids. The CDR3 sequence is CASSLMTGNNNSPLHF. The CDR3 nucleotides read TGTGCCAGCAGCCTGATGACAGGGAACAATAATTCACCCCTCCACTTT.

The CDR3 nucleotides read TGTGCCAGCAGCCCCCTTGGGGCTAACTATGGCTACACCTTC. Protein: CASSPLGANYGYTF. J is TRBJ1-2 and V is TRBV9; D not resolved. CDR1 and CDR2 (germline): SGDLS, YYNGEE. This CDR3 is built from 14 residues. V was shortened by 4 bases and J by 0 bases, with 10 bases between the two germline ends. Based on the CDR3 plus reference TRBV9 and TRBJ1-2, the full variable domain is DSGVTQTPKHLITATGQRVTLRCSPRSGDLSVYWYQQSLDQGLQFLIQYYNGEERAKGNILERFSAQQFPDLHSELNLSSLELGDSALYFCASSPLGANYGYTFGSGTRLTVV.

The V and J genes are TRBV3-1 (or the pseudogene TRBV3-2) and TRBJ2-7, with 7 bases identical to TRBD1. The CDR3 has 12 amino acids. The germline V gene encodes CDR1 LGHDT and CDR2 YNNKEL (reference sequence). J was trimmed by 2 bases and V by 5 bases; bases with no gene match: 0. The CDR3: CASSGTAYEQYF. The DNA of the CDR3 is TGTGCCAGCAGCGGGACAGCCTACGAGCAGTACTTC.

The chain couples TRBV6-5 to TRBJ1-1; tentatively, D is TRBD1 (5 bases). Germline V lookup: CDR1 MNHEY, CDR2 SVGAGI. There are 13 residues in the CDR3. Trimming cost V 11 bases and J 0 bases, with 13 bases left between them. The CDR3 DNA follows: TGTGCCGGGACGGGAGGGATGAACACTGAAGCTTTCTTT. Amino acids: CAGTGGMNTEAFF.

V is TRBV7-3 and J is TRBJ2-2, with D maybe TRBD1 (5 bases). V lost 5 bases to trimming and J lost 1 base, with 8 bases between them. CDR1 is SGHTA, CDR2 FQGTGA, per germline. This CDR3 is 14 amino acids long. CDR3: CASSPGQNTGELFF. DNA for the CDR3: TGTGCCAGCAGCCCTGGACAGAACACCGGGGAGCTGTTTTTT.

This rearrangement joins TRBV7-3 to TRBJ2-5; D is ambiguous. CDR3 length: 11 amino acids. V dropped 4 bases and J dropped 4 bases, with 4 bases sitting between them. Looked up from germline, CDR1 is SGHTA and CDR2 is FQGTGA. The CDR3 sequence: CASSSGETQYF. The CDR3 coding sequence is TGTGCCAGCAGCTCCGGAGAGACCCAGTACTTC.

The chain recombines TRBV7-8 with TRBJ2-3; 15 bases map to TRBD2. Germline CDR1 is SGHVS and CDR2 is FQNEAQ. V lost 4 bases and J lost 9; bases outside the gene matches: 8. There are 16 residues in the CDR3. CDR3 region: CASSSRTSGGAGTQYF. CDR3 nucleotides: TGTGCCAGCAGCTCCCGGACTAGCGGGGGGGCGGGAACGCAGTATTTT.